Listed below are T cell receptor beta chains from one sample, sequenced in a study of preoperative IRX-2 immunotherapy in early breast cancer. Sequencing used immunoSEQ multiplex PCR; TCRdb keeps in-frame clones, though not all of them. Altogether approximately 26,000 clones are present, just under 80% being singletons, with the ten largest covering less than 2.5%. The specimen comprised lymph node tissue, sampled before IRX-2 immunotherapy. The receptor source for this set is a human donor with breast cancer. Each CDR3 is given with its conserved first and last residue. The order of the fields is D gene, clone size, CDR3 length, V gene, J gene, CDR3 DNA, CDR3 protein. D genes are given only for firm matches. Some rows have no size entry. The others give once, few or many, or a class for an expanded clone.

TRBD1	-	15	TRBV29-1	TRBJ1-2	TGCAGCGTACGACAGGGTCCCTCCGCTAACTATGGCTACACCTTC	CSVRQGPSANYGYTF
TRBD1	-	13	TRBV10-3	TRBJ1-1	TGTGCCATCAGTGAGACGACAGGGGGCGAAGCTTTCTTT	CAISETTGGEAFF
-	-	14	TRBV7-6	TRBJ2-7	TGTGCCAGCAGCCCGGGGACAATCTCCTACGAGCAGTACTTC	CASSPGTISYEQYF
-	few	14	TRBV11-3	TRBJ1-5	TGTGCCAGCAGCTTAGAGGGGAGCAATCAGCCCCAGCATTTT	CASSLEGSNQPQHF
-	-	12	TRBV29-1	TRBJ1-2	TGCAGCGTTGAATGGCAGCGTGCGGGCTACACCTTC	CSVEWQRAGYTF
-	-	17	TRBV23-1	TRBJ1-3	TGCGCCAGCAGCCAAGATCTGGGGAGAACCTCTGGAAACACCATATATTTT	CASSQDLGRTSGNTIYF
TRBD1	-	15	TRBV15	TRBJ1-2	TGTGCCACCAGCAGAGACCGGGACAGGGGGGGTGGCTACACCTTC	CATSRDRDRGGGYTF
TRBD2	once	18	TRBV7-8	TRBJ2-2	TGTGCCAGCAGCTTTGGTCCTAGCGGGGTTAGGGGCACCGGGGAGCTGTTTTTT	CASSFGPSGVRGTGELFF
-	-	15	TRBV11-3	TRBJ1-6	TGTGCCAGCAGTTACAGGGTGGGGGCTCAATCACCCCTCCACTTT	CASSYRVGAQSPLHF
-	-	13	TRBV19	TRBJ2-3	TGTGCCAGTAGTTGGGATGGGCCAGATACGCAGTATTTT	CASSWDGPDTQYF
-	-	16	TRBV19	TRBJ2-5	TGTGCCAGCGCCCGCGTCCATAGCGGAGGCATAGAGACCCAGTACTTC	CASARVHSGGIETQYF
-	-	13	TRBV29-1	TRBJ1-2	TGCAGCGTTGAACATTCGACTAACTATGGCTACACCTTC	CSVEHSTNYGYTF
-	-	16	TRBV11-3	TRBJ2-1	TGTGCCAGCAGCTCCCCGGGATCCCGTCAAGACAATGAGCAGTTCTTC	CASSSPGSRQDNEQFF
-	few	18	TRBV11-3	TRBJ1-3	TGTGCCAGCAGCCCACAGTCTCGGACGGAACCCTCTGGAAACACCATATATTTT	CASSPQSRTEPSGNTIYF
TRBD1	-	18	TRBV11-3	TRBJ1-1	TGTGCCAGCAGCTTAGATAGATATTGGGGAACAGGGGGAACTGAAGCTTTCTTT	CASSLDRYWGTGGTEAFF
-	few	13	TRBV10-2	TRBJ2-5	TGCGCCAGCAGTGAAAATGGGGCCGAGACCCAGTACTTC	CASSENGAETQYF
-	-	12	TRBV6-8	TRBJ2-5	TGTGCCAGCAGTCAGACTTTCGAGACCCAGTACTTC	CASSQTFETQYF
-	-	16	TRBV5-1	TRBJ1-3	TGCGCCAGCAGCCCTGAGGCAGGGAAGGGTGGAAACACCATATATTTT	CASSPEAGKGGNTIYF
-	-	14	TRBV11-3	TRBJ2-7	TGTGCCAGCAGCTTCTCCCCGCCAGCCTACGAGCAGTACTTC	CASSFSPPAYEQYF
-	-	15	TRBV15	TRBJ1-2	TGTGCCACCAGCAGGATACAGGGAATCGGCTATGGCTACACCTTC	CATSRIQGIGYGYTF
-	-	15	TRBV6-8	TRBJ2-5	TGTGCCAGCATTTATAGTAGTAGGGCACGAGAGACCCAGTACTTC	CASIYSSRARETQYF
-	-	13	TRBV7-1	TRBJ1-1	TGTGCCAGCAGCTTAGCCGGGGCTGCTGAAGCTTTCTTT	CASSLAGAAEAFF
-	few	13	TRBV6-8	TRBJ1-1	TGTGCCAGCAGTTCAGGGTGGAACACTGAAGCTTTCTTT	CASSSGWNTEAFF
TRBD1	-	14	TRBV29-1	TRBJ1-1	TGCAGCGTTGACAGGGGGCGACCTCCTTTAGAAGCTTTCTTT	CSVDRGRPPLEAFF
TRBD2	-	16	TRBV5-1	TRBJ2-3	TGCGCCAGCAGCTTGGTTAGCGGGGCAAGCACAGATACGCAGTATTTT	CASSLVSGASTDTQYF
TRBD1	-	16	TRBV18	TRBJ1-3	TGTGCCAGCTCACCGGGGACAGAAATCTCTGGAAACACCATATATTTT	CASSPGTEISGNTIYF
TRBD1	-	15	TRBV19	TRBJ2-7	TGTGCCAGTAGTATAGGACAGGGGGGAGTCTACGAGCAGTACTTC	CASSIGQGGVYEQYF
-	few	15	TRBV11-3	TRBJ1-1	TGTGCCAGCAGCCTCGGGCCCTATCCGAACACTGAAGCTTTCTTT	CASSLGPYPNTEAFF
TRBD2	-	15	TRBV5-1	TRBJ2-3	TGCGCCAGCAGCTTAGAGGGACTAGCCACAGATACGCAGTATTTT	CASSLEGLATDTQYF
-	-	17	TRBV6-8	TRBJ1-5	TGTGCCAGCAGTTACTCTTTGACGGCGGGTAGGGGCCAGCCCCAGCATTTT	CASSYSLTAGRGQPQHF
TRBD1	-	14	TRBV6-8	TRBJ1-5	TGTGCCAGCAGTTACAAGGGGGCTGATCAGCCCCAGCATTTT	CASSYKGADQPQHF
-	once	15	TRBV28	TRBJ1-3	TGTGCCAGCAGTTTAATCAGGGGCTCTGGAAACACCATATATTTT	CASSLIRGSGNTIYF
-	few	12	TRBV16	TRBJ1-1	TGTGCCAGCAGCCAATCGGCAAGGAAAGCTTTCTTT	CASSQSARKAFF
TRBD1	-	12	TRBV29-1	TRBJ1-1	TGCAGCGTGGGGACAGGGGGTACTGAAGCTTTCTTT	CSVGTGGTEAFF
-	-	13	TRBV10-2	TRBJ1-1	TGCGCCAGCACCCCCATGTGGGGGAGCGAAGCTTTCTTT	CASTPMWGSEAFF
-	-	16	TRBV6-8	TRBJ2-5	TGTGCCAGCAGTTACGGGAGCGGGACACTTCGGGAGACCCAGTACTTC	CASSYGSGTLRETQYF
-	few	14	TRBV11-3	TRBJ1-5	TGTGCCAGCAGCTTAGACGGGGGCAATCAGCCCCAGCATTTT	CASSLDGGNQPQHF
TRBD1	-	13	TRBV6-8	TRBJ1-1	TGTGCCAGCACCTTGTCACAGGGGGCTGAAGCTTTCTTT	CASTLSQGAEAFF
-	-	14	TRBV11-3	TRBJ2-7	TGTGCCAGCAGCTTATTCGCAGGAAGCTACGAGCAGTACTTC	CASSLFAGSYEQYF
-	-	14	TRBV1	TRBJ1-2	TGCGCCAGCAGCCAAGTTCCAGGGCCTAGTGGCTACACCTTC	CASSQVPGPSGYTF
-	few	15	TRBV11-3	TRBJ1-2	TGTGCCAGCAGCTTGGGAGGTGCAGCAGCGTATGGCTACACCTTC	CASSLGGAAAYGYTF
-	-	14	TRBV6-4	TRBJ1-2	TGTGCCAGCAACACCGTACAGGGACCGGTTGGCTACACCTTC	CASNTVQGPVGYTF
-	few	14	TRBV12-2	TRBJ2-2	TGTGCTGCGGGGGGACAGGGGTCCACCGGGGAGCTGTTTTTT	CAAGGQGSTGELFF
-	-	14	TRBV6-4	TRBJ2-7	TGTGCCAGCAAGGTGGCAGGGGCGACCTACGAGCAGTACTTC	CASKVAGATYEQYF
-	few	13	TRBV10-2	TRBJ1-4	TGCGCCAGCAGTGAGTACCGGAGTGAAAAACTGTTTTTT	CASSEYRSEKLFF
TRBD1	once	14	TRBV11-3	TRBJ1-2	TGTGCCAGCAGCCTGGGACAGGGGGCGACTGGCTACACCTTC	CASSLGQGATGYTF
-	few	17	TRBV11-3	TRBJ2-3	TGTGCCAGCAGCCTCAGGGGGGGCCCACCGGGCACAGATACGCAGTATTTT	CASSLRGGPPGTDTQYF
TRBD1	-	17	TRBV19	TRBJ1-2	TGTGCCAGTAGTATAGGAACTCACCGACAGGGGAACTATGGCTACACCTTC	CASSIGTHRQGNYGYTF
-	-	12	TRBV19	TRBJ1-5	TGTGCCAGTACCTCGGAGGGTCAGCCCCAGCATTTT	CASTSEGQPQHF
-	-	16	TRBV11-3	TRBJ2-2	TGTGCCAGCAGCTTAACCGGGACCCCGAACACCGGGGAGCTGTTTTTT	CASSLTGTPNTGELFF
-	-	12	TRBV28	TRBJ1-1	TGTGCCAGCAGTTTGCTAACCACTGAAGCTTTCTTT	CASSLLTTEAFF
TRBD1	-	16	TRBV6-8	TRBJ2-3	TGTGCCAGCAGACCACTCCGGGACAGGGACACAGATACGCAGTATTTT	CASRPLRDRDTDTQYF
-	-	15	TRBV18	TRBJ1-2	TGTGCCAGCTCACCCGGTCAGGCGGCCTTCTATGGCTACACCTTC	CASSPGQAAFYGYTF
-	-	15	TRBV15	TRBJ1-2	TGTGCCACCAGCAGAGACCCGGGCGCTAACTATGGCTACACCTTC	CATSRDPGANYGYTF
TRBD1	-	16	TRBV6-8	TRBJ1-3	TGTGCCAGCAGCCGGGGACAGGGTAGAGCTGGAAACACCATATATTTT	CASSRGQGRAGNTIYF
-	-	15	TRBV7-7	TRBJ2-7	TGTGCCAGCAGCTTAGAGGGGGGGCTAGCCGGCGAGCAGTACTTC	CASSLEGGLAGEQYF
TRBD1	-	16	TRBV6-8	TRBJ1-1	TGTGCCAGCAGGAGCCAGAGACAGGGACTGAACACTGAAGCTTTCTTT	CASRSQRQGLNTEAFF